These T cell receptor beta chains were read from a single sample in a study of Ad26.COV2.S vaccination and SARS-CoV-2 variants. Method: immunoSEQ multiplex PCR; TCRdb's copy keeps in-frame clones and lacks some. The table shows around 300,000 clones, with roughly 88% occurring only once. The source material was peripheral blood, sampled in a trial of Ad26.COV2.S vaccine versus placebo. The receptors come from a person between 18 and 60 years old who received the Ad26.COV2.S COVID-19 vaccine or a placebo. The conserved cysteine and the conserved F or W are not part of the CDR3 here.

TRBJ2-3	TRBV21-1	ASSNVGRRADTQY
TRBJ1-2	TRBV23-1	ASSQLGGAVGYT
TRBJ2-1	TRBV2	ASSTSAGGLNEQF
TRBJ2-2	TRBV6-5	ASIQQGPVAGELF
TRBJ2-3	TRBV19	ASSPWGRGESDTQY
TRBJ2-2	TRBV6-1	ASSDLRTSGLVLF
TRBJ2-1	TRBV9	ASSAGTSGLRNEQF
TRBJ1-3	TRBV11-2	ASSLGKGNAGNTIY
TRBJ1-3	TRBV7-2	ASSLASSSGNTIY
TRBJ1-6	TRBV11-2	ASSGDTYNSPLH